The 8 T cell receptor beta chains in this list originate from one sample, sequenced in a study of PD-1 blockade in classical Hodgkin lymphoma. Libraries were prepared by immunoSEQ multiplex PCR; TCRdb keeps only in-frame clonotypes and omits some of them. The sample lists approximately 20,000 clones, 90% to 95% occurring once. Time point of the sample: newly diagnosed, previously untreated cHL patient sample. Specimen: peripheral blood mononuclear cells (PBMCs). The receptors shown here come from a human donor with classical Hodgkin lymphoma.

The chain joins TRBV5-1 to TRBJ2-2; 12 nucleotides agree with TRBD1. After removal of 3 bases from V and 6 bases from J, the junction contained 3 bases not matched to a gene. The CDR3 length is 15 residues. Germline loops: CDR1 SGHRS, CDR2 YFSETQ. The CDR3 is CASSSGQGAAGELFF. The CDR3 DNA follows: TGCGCCAGCAGCTCGGGACAGGGGGCGGCCGGGGAGCTGTTTTTT.

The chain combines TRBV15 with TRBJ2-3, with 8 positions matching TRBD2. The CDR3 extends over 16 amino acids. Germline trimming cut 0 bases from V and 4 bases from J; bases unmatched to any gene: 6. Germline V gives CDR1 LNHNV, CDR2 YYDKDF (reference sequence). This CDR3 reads CATSRDLAGGSDTQYF. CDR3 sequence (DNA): TGTGCCACCAGCAGAGATCTGGCGGGGGGATCAGATACGCAGTATTTT. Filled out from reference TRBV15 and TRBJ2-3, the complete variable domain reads DAMVIQNPRYQVTQFGKPVTLSCSQTLNHNVMYWYQQKSSQAPKLLFHYYDKDFNNEADTPDNFQSRRPNTSFCFLDIRSPGLGDTAMYLCATSRDLAGGSDTQYFGPGTRLTVL.

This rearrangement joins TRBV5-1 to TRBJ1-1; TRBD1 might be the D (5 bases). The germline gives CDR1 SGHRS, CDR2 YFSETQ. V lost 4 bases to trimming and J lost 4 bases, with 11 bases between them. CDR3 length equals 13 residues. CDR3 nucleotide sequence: TGCGCCAGCAGCAGCAGGGTCGCCACTGAAGCTTTCTTT. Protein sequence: CASSSRVATEAFF.

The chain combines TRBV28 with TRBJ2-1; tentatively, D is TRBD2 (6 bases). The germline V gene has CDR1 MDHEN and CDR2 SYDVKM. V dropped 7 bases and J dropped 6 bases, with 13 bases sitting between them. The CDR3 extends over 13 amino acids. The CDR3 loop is CASNLARPNEQFF. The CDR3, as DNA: TGTGCCAGCAATCTAGCGCGCCCCAATGAGCAGTTCTTC.

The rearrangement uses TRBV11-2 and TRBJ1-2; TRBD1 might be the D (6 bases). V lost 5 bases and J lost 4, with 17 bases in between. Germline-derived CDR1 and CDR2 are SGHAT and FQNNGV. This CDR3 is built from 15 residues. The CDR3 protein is CASSKVPQGGYGYTF. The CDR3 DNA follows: TGTGCCAGCAGCAAAGTACCACAGGGCGGCTATGGCTACACCTTC.

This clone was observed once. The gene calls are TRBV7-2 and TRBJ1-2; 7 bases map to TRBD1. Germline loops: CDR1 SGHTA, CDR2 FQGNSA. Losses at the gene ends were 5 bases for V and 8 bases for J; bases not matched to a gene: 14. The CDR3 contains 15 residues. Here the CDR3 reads CASSASPGQAGGYTF. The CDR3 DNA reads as TGTGCCAGCAGCGCATCCCCTGGACAGGCAGGGGGCTACACCTTC.

The CDR3: CATSRDLAGGDEQYF. The CDR3, as DNA: TGTGCCACCAGCAGAGATCTTGCAGGGGGCGACGAGCAGTACTTC. This sequence joins TRBV15 and TRBJ2-7; 8 bases agree with TRBD1. The V gene end was trimmed by 0 bases and the J gene end by 5 bases; junction bases not matched to a gene: 6. CDR1 and CDR2 from the germline V gene are LNHNV and YYDKDF (reference sequence). The CDR3 sequence is 15 residues long.

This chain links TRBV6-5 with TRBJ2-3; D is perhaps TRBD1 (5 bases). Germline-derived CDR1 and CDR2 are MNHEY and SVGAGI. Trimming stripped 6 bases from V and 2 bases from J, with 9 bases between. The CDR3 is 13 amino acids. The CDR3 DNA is TGTGCCAGCAGGCCAGGGATCACAGATACGCAGTATTTT. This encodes CASRPGITDTQYF.